This entry describes one T cell receptor beta chain. Its antigen has not been determined. The input lacks base qualities; no much larger clone sits a single base away. Synthetic TCR analog templates were spiked into each PCR so that absolute template abundance could be estimated from read counts. The immunoSEQ assay used bias-controlled V and J gene primers to amplify TCRbeta CDR3 regions from genomic DNA. Sequencing of rearranged TCRbeta segments was done at approximately 20X coverage. The study's own analysis went as follows. Clustering was used to correct sequencing errors, and CDR3s were annotated against IMGT so that V, D and J genes could be assigned. Out-of-frame and stop-codon sequences were excluded, and only productive TCRbeta rearrangements were used in downstream analyses. Clonality was calculated as one minus the Shannon entropy normalized by the log of the number of unique productive sequences. Clones differing between time points or between blood and tumor were identified using Fisher's exact test with Benjamini-Hochberg correction, with an adjusted p below 0.01 applied as the threshold. TCRdb took this table from immuneACCESS and kept in-frame rearrangements with V and J called. Such tables lack part of the clones; where checked against another copy, unresolved V genes explain under half of the gap, and the rest is unexplained. For V, J and clone size, that table is used; D and trimming come from the DNA. Across this sample there are about 51,000 clones, with approximately 90% seen only once. Of the sample, less than 3% falls within the top ten clones.

This record comes from a study of PD-L1 blockade in urothelial cancer (dated by TCRdb to the late 2010s). The study in broad terms: Every patient began therapy around 2014 and was given atezolizumab 1,200 mg intravenously every 3 weeks. Blood samples were analyzed at two time points: 3 weeks after treatment start (second dose) and 6 weeks after treatment start. About 90% of the 29 patients were males with bladder-origin urothelial cancer, and about two thirds of the roughly 30 reported a prior smoking history. In the same patients, pretreatment tumors underwent whole exome sequencing and RNA sequencing in addition to TCR sequencing. An exploratory multi-omic analysis was conducted of the somatic, immune and clinical correlates of response to PD-L1 blockade with atezolizumab in urothelial cancer. About 10 patients achieved durable clinical benefit and approximately 20 did not. Durable clinical benefit was defined as progression-free survival longer than 6 months, and TCR features were also tested against progression-free and overall survival. Pretreatment blood TCR-seq was available for about 27 patients, at least one posttreatment blood collection was obtained for about 24 patients, and tumor TCR-seq was available for about 24 patients. Blood samples yielded a median of roughly 140,000 T cells and more than 80,000 unique TCRs, with median clonality roughly 0.084. Patients had an ECOG performance status of 0 or 1 and had received between 0 and 3 prior chemotherapy regimens. Pretreatment tumor samples and matched peripheral blood, collected serially before and after atezolizumab treatment, underwent TCR sequencing. General study outcomes and caveats: Among patients with durable benefit, tumor-associated TCR clones showed greater expansion in peripheral blood 3 weeks after treatment started (n of about 20, p = 0.022). A pretreatment peripheral blood TCR clonality below the median was linked to improved progression-free and overall survival. Because of the small sample size (n ≈ 31) and the many exploratory analyses performed, the results are intended to be regarded as hypothesis-generating.

V drops 2 bases and J drops 6 bases, leaving 14 bases in between. CDR1 and CDR2 are read off the germline V gene as KGHSH and LQKENI. The CDR3 goes from the cysteine to the phenylalanine over 15 residues. Kept here is only the CDR3 DNA, which spans 45 bases and is read in frame from base 1. Sample time point, as interpreted from the label and publication: peripheral blood 6 weeks after treatment start. The cohort comprised around 31 patients with locally advanced or metastatic urothelial carcinoma treated at Memorial Sloan Kettering on a trial protocol. Peripheral blood mononuclear cells were collected pretreatment and during treatment, with between 1 and 8 total time points per patient. The Qiagen DNeasy Blood extraction kit was used to purify genomic DNA from total PBMCs and from tumor samples. PBMCs were collected pretreatment and during treatment, and were isolated and stored as previously described.

The receptor was isolated from a man aged 55 to 70 with urothelial cancer. The sequence is built from TRBV18 and TRBJ1-5; the best D guess is TRBD1, with 6 bases matching. Sequencing used PBMCs, obtained around atezolizumab (anti-PD-L1) treatment. The DNA sequence is as follows: TGTGCCAGCTCACCATCTCAGGGGAACCGTCAGCCCCAGCATTTT. The translation is CASSPSQGNRQPQHF.